Below are 12 T cell receptor beta chains sequenced from a single sample in a study of T cells in Graves' hyperthyroidism and ophthalmopathy. RNA transcripts were the template for amplifying TCR beta CDR3 regions. Primed by the HTBI set, a first-round RT-PCR was run on the TCR CDR3. TCRdb re-called the multiplex PCR reads with MiXCR, one entry per CDR3 protein. This repertoire shows about 350,000 distinct CDR3 sequences, approximately 15% found once; its top ten account for 20% to 25%. Material for sequencing was blood. The receptors here all came from a woman in her twenties or thirties with Graves' hyperthyroidism.

A few counts support this clonotype. The chain has TRBV7-9 and TRBJ2-5, with no clear D. V lost 5 bases and J 4 bases, leaving 14 bases between the germline ends. Per the germline V gene, CDR1 is SEHNR and CDR2 is FQNEAQ (reference sequence). The CDR3 is made up of 14 amino acids. This CDR3 reads CASSPTTTRETQYF. CDR3 in DNA: TGTGCCAGCAGCCCTACCACCACGAGAGAGACCCAGTACTTC.

The V gene is TRBV7-2, the J gene TRBJ1-1, with D unclear. CDR1 is SGHTA, CDR2 FQGNSA, per germline. The CDR3 is 14 residues long. V shed 1 base and J shed 3 bases, with 9 bases lying between them. Written as DNA, the CDR3 is TGTGCCAGCAGCTTAGTGGTATCCTACACTGAAGCTTTCTTT. Translated: CASSLVVSYTEAFF.

The chain has TRBV9 and TRBJ1-1; weak D call: TRBD1 (5 bases). The CDR3 covers 17 residues. Germline values: CDR1 SGDLS, CDR2 YYNGEE. V dropped 0 bases and J dropped 0 bases, with 15 bases sitting between them. The CDR3 spells CASSVATGSHMNTEAFF. The DNA of the CDR3 is TGTGCCAGCAGCGTAGCCACAGGAAGCCATATGAACACTGAAGCTTTCTTT.

This clonotype was observed a handful of times. The rearrangement uses TRBV30 and TRBJ1-5; weak D call: TRBD1 (6 bases). The CDR3 covers 15 residues. V lost 5 bases, J lost 9 bases, and 23 bases lay in between. CDR1 is GTSNPN and CDR2 is SVGIG in the germline V gene (reference sequence). DNA for the CDR3: TGTGCCTGGGGGACTACGGGGGCTTCTATTGCGCCCCAGCATTTT. Amino acids: CAWGTTGASIAPQHF.

At least ten counts were recorded for this clonotype. The chain links TRBV30 to TRBJ2-7; D gene unclear. Between the trimmed V and J ends, which lost 3 bases and 1 base, there was a span of 13 bases. CDR1 is GTSNPN, CDR2 SVGIG, per germline (reference sequence). The CDR3 sequence is 14 residues long. CDR3 sequence reads: CAWRRWAQSYEQYF. CDR3 DNA sequence: TGTGCCTGGAGGAGGTGGGCCCAATCCTACGAGCAGTACTTC.

This clonotype was observed a few times. The V and J genes are TRBV24-1 and TRBJ2-1, with D possibly TRBD2 on 5 matching bases. CDR3 length: 14 residues. Looked up from germline, CDR1 is KGHDR and CDR2 is SFDVKD. Trimming pared 5 bases from V and 7 bases from J, leaving 14 bases between. In DNA, the CDR3 is TGTGCCACCAGTGGTGACTACCACTTTAATGAGCAGTTCTTC. Protein product: CATSGDYHFNEQFF.

The chain has TRBV20-1 and TRBJ2-5; no reliable D call. This CDR3 is 14 amino acids long. Germline CDR1 and CDR2: DFQATT and SNEGSKA (reference sequence). The germline V and J ends were trimmed by 2 bases and 5 bases, with 15 bases remaining between them. The CDR3 DNA reads TGCAGTGCTAGACCTCCTTGGCGGCAGGAGACCCAGTACTTC. It specifies CSARPPWRQETQYF.

This clonotype was seen many times. This chain joins TRBV4-3 and TRBJ1-2; TRBD1 matches at 9 bases. The CDR3 runs to 12 residues. Germline CDR1 reads LGHNA; CDR2 reads YSLEER. Trimming cost V 8 bases and J 8 bases; bases outside gene matches: 6. CDR3 sequence reads: CASGQGPEGYTF. In nucleotides, the CDR3 is TGCGCCAGCGGACAGGGGCCGGAAGGCTACACCTTC.

This clonotype appeared many times. The V call is TRBV30, the J call TRBJ1-2; D is possibly TRBD1 (5 bases). The CDR3 has 11 amino acids. The germline V gene encodes CDR1 GTSNPN and CDR2 SVGIG (reference sequence). The V and J ends lost 4 bases and 6 bases respectively, with 9 bases between them. CDR3 protein: CAWTGSHGYTF. The DNA for the CDR3 is TGTGCCTGGACAGGGAGCCATGGCTACACCTTC. The whole variable domain, remainder taken from reference TRBV30 and TRBJ1-2, is SQTIHQWPATLVQPVGSPLSLECTVEGTSNPNLYWYRQAAGRGLQLLFYSVGIGQISSEVPQNLSASRPQDRQFILSSKKLLLSDSGFYLCAWTGSHGYTFGSGTRLTVV.

This chain joins TRBV10-1 and TRBJ2-2; 8 bases align to TRBD1. CDR1 is WNHNN and CDR2 is SYGVQD in the germline V gene (reference sequence). Trimming removed 5 bases from V and 6 bases from J; junction bases left unmatched: 11. The CDR3 totals 16 residues. CDR3 loop: CASSPAGQGRAGELFF. The DNA of the CDR3 is TGCGCCAGCAGTCCTGCCGGACAGGGTCGGGCCGGGGAGCTGTTTTTT.

The rearrangement links TRBV6-1 to TRBJ1-4, with no clear D. The CDR3 is made up of 13 amino acids. The germline V and J ends were trimmed by 5 bases and 6 bases, with 10 bases remaining between them. The germline CDR1 and CDR2 sequences are MNHNS and SASEGT. The CDR3 loop is CASSPRWDEKLFF. The DNA for the CDR3 is TGTGCCAGCAGTCCTAGGTGGGATGAAAAACTGTTTTTT.

Ten or more counts support this clonotype. The V and J genes are TRBV20-1 and TRBJ2-1, with TRBD2 as a possible D gene (5 bases). There are 14 residues in the CDR3. V was trimmed by 6 bases and J by 7 bases, leaving 19 bases between them. Per the germline V gene, CDR1 is DFQATT and CDR2 is SNEGSKA (reference sequence). CDR3 protein: CSAPERTRGNEQFF. In nucleotides, the CDR3 is TGCAGTGCCCCTGAGCGGACCCGCGGGAATGAGCAGTTCTTC.